The clone carrying this T cell receptor beta chain was recorded at least ten times. The library was built from around 380 ng RNA with molecular barcoded adaptors for alpha/delta and beta/gamma chains. Using its own MiXCR run on the reads, TCRdb lists one record per CDR3 protein. The repertoire consists of fewer than 30,000 distinct CDR3 sequences, with approximately 23% occurring once and the leading ten covering around 52%. These data belong to a study of read filtering for tumor transcriptome and immune sequencing. Germline CDR1 is DFQATT and CDR2 is SNEGSKA (reference sequence). V was cut by 3 bases and J by 11 bases, with 16 bases left in between. The CDR3 runs to 12 residues.

The V call is TRBV20-1, the J call TRBJ1-1; no reliable D call. Sequenced material: a population of CD138-negative cells sorted from bone marrow. This TCR came from a donor aged 40 or over with multiple myeloma. CDR3 sequence (DNA): TGCAGTGCTAGTAAAGTCGGGTCATACGCTTTCTTT. Translating it yields CSASKVGSYAFF.